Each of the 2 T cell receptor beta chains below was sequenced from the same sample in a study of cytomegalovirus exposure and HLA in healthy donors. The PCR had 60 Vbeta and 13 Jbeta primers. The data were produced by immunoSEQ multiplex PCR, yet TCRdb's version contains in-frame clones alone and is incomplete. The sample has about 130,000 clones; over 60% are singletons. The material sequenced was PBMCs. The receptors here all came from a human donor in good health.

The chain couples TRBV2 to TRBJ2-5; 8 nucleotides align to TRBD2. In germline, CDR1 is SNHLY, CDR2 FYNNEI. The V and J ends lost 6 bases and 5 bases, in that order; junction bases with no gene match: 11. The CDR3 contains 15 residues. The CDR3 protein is CASRYRLARRETQYF. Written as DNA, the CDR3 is TGTGCCAGCAGATATAGACTAGCGCGGCGGGAGACCCAGTACTTC. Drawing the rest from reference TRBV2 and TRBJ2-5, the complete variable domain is EPEVTQTPSHQVTQMGQEVILRCVPISNHLYFYWYRQILGQKVEFLVSFYNNEISEKSEIFDDQFSVERPDGSNFTLKIRSTKLEDSAMYFCASRYRLARRETQYFGPGTRLLVL.

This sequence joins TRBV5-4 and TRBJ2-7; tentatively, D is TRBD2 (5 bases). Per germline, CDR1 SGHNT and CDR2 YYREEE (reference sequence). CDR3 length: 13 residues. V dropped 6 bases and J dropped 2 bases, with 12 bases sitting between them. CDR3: CASTRTGTYEQYF. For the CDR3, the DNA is TGTGCCAGCACCAGGACTGGGACCTACGAGCAGTACTTC.